A single sample gave rise to the 8 T cell receptor beta chains below, sequenced in a study of vaccination and CD4 T cells after COVID-19. Via MiXCR, TCRdb re-called the PCR reads, giving one row per CDR3 protein. The sample holds some 21,000 distinct CDR3 sequences, around 57% seen once. This material consisted of CD4+ T cells from blood, taken before SARS-CoV-2 vaccination. The receptor set was obtained from a human donor who had recovered from COVID-19.

The chain employs TRBV7-9 and TRBJ1-1; tentatively, D is TRBD1 (5 bases). The CDR3 runs to 13 residues. Germline V lookup: CDR1 SEHNR, CDR2 FQNEAQ (reference sequence). Trimming removed 2 bases at V and 7 bases at J, with 11 bases between. This chain's CDR3 is CASSLRGRIEAFF. CDR3 in DNA: TGTGCCAGCAGCTTACGGGGACGTATTGAAGCTTTCTTT.

This clonotype occurred a few times. The chain employs TRBV20-1 and TRBJ1-5; unclear D gene. Germline V gene lookup returns CDR1 DFQATT and CDR2 SNEGSKA (reference sequence). This CDR3 comprises 13 residues. Trimming removed 2 bases from V and 2 bases from J, with 7 bases in between. CDR3 nucleotides: TGCAGTGCTAGATCGTCGGGCAATCAGCCCCAGCATTTT. It codes for CSARSSGNQPQHF.

V and J are TRBV7-9 and TRBJ1-2; D call uncertain. Between the trimmed V and J ends, which lost 2 bases and 6 bases, there was a span of 10 bases. This CDR3 is 13 amino acids long. The germline V gene encodes CDR1 SEHNR and CDR2 FQNEAQ (reference sequence). In DNA, the CDR3 is TGTGCCAGCAGCTTAACGAGCGGGGATGGCTACACCTTC. It specifies CASSLTSGDGYTF. Together with reference TRBV7-9 and TRBJ1-2, the CDR3 gives the full variable domain: DTGVSQNPRHKITKRGQNVTFRCDPISEHNRLYWYRQTLGQGPEFLTYFQNEAQLEKSRLLSDRFSAERPKGSFSTLEIQRTEQGDSAMYLCASSLTSGDGYTFGSGTRLTVV.

This chain connects TRBV28 to TRBJ1-2, with TRBD1 matching over 9 bases. The CDR3 has 14 amino acids. V lost 8 bases to trimming and J lost 2 bases; unmatched junction nucleotides: 6. Germline V gene data show CDR1 as MDHEN and CDR2 as SYDVKM. The CDR3 loop reads CASGRDRVNYGYTF. CDR3 nucleotides: TGTGCCAGCGGCCGGGACAGGGTAAACTATGGCTACACCTTC.

The chain joins TRBV12-3 or TRBV12-4 to TRBJ2-3; D gene uncertain. V shed 2 bases and J shed 0 bases, with 9 bases lying between them. The CDR3 totals 15 residues. The CDR3 bases are TGTGCCAGCAGTTTAAGAGGTACTAGCACAGATACGCAGTATTTT. The encoded protein is CASSLRGTSTDTQYF.

The chain is built from TRBV4-1 and TRBJ1-3; 9 bases match TRBD1. The germline V gene has CDR1 MGHRA and CDR2 YSYEKL. Losses at the gene ends were 3 bases for V and 0 bases for J; bases not matched to a gene: 9. There are 18 residues in the CDR3. The CDR3 DNA is TGCGCCAGCAGCCACCCCCGAGACAGGGGGAACTCTGGAAACACCATATATTTT. This gives the protein CASSHPRDRGNSGNTIYF.

The chain employs TRBV20-1 and TRBJ1-5; D ambiguous. Germline V gene sequence: CDR1 DFQATT, CDR2 SNEGSKA (reference sequence). V lost 1 base, J lost 1 base, and 5 bases lay in between. The CDR3 runs to 13 residues. DNA of the CDR3: TGCAGTGCTAGAGGGCAGAGCAATCAGCCCCAGCATTTT. It specifies CSARGQSNQPQHF.

This sequence joins TRBV11-3 and TRBJ2-5; D perhaps matches TRBD2 (6 bases). Germline V lookup: CDR1 SGHNT, CDR2 YENEEA. Deletions cut 4 bases from V and 2 bases from J, with 8 bases between. There are 13 residues in the CDR3. CDR3 DNA sequence: TGTGCCAGCAGCTCGGGACTTCAAGAGACCCAGTACTTC. The encoded protein is CASSSGLQETQYF. The full variable domain, with the rest looked up from reference TRBV11-3 and TRBJ2-5, is EAGVVQSPRYKIIEKKQPVAFWCNPISGHNTLYWYLQNLGQGPELLIRYENEEAVDDSQLPKDRFSAERLKGVDSTLKIQPAELGDSAVYLCASSSGLQETQYFGPGTRLLVL.